These T cell receptor beta chains were read from a single sample in a study of T cells in Graves' hyperthyroidism and ophthalmopathy. TCRdb processed the multiplex PCR reads anew with MiXCR; each CDR3 protein has one entry. The table records approximately 520,000 distinct CDR3 sequences, approximately 25% of them present only once. Sequencing was done on a sample of blood. These TCRs come from a woman aged 25-40 years with Graves' ophthalmopathy. Both conserved end residues are part of each CDR3. The order of the fields is J gene, V gene, clone size, D gene, CDR3 DNA, CDR3 protein. The D gene is left open where the match is weak. Only some rows state a clone size, as once, few, many or a class for expanded clones.

>TRBJ2-2|TRBV20-1|NA|NA
TGCAGTGCTAAGTCCGGGAATTCAAACACCGGGGAGCTGTTTTTT
CSAKSGNSNTGELFF
>TRBJ2-1|TRBV12-3/TRBV12-4|NA|NA
TGTGCCAGCAGTTTTTGGCAAAGCTACAATGAGCAGTTCTTC
CASSFWQSYNEQFF
>TRBJ2-7|TRBV7-9|few|TRBD2
TGTGCCAGCAGCTCCGAAGCTAGCGGGACCTACGAGCAGTACTTC
CASSSEASGTYEQYF
>TRBJ1-2|TRBV20-1|many|NA
TGCAGTGCTAGTAACGAGGGGGACTATGGCTACACCTTC
CSASNEGDYGYTF
>TRBJ1-1|TRBV12-3/TRBV12-4|many|NA
TGTGCCAGCAGTTCCTGGACCGCGAACACTGAAGCTTTCTTT
CASSSWTANTEAFF
>TRBJ1-2|TRBV12-5|many|NA
TGTGCTAGTGGTTTGTCCCGGACAGATGGCTACACCTTC
CASGLSRTDGYTF
>TRBJ1-2|TRBV6-1|NA|TRBD1
TGTGCCAGCAGTGACAGGGGGCCAGGGGATGGCTACACCTTC
CASSDRGPGDGYTF
>TRBJ1-1|TRBV20-1|NA|NA
TGCAGTGCCGGGGACCCGAACACTGAAGCTTTCTTT
CSAGDPNTEAFF
>TRBJ2-6|TRBV10-3|many|NA
TGTGCCACCTTCTCTGGGGCCAACGTCCTGACTTTC
CATFSGANVLTF
>TRBJ2-2|TRBV25-1|NA|TRBD2
TGTGCCAGCAGTGAGGATAGCGGGGGAATCGGGGAGCTGTTTTTT
CASSEDSGGIGELFF
>TRBJ1-3|TRBV7-6|many|TRBD1
TGTGCCAGCAGCTCTGGACAGGGCCTCTCGGGAAACACCATATATTTT
CASSSGQGLSGNTIYF
>TRBJ2-7|TRBV20-1|many|NA
TGCAGTGCTAGGCCCGGCGGCTACGAGCAGTACTTC
CSARPGGYEQYF
>TRBJ2-7|TRBV2|many|NA
TGTGCCAGCAACACCCCTGTCGTCGGGTCGAACGAGCAGTACTTC
CASNTPVVGSNEQYF
>TRBJ1-5|TRBV12-5|many|NA
TGTGCTAGCTGGCCCAACCTGCAGCCGCCGGGGCGCAATCAGCCCCAGCATTTT
CASWPNLQPPGRNQPQHF
>TRBJ1-5|TRBV28|many|NA
TGTGCCAGCAGTTCCCCGACCGTACTACTAAATCAGCCCCAGCATTTT
CASSSPTVLLNQPQHF
>TRBJ1-1|TRBV11-2|many|NA
TGTGCCAGCGACAGGATGAACACTGAAGCTTTCTTT
CASDRMNTEAFF
>TRBJ1-3|TRBV7-6|many|TRBD1
TGTGCCAGCAGCTTACCGACAGGGTTAGGAGGAAACACCATATATTTT
CASSLPTGLGGNTIYF
>TRBJ2-7|TRBV28|NA|NA
TGTGCCAGCAGGGTCAGGCATGAAGAGCAGTACTTC
CASRVRHEEQYF
>TRBJ1-5|TRBV20-1|many|NA
TGCAGTGCTAGCGGGACGGCCGACAGACCCCAGCATTTT
CSASGTADRPQHF
>TRBJ2-6|TRBV10-3|few|NA
TGTGCCATCAGTGATCAGGACCGCTCTGGGGCCAACGTCCTGACTTTC
CAISDQDRSGANVLTF
>TRBJ2-7|TRBV20-1|NA|NA
TGCAGTGCTAGTGACAGGCCCTACGAGCAGTACTTC
CSASDRPYEQYF
>TRBJ1-6|TRBV6-5|many|TRBD1
TGTGCCGGAGGACAGGTCGCGAATTCACCCCTCCACTTT
CAGGQVANSPLHF
>TRBJ2-7|TRBV12-3/TRBV12-4|NA|TRBD1
TGTGCCAGCAGTGGGACAGGGGGCCCCTACGAGCAGTACTTC
CASSGTGGPYEQYF
>TRBJ2-2|TRBV24-1|NA|NA
TGTGCCACCAGTGATCCGGGATTGACCGGGGAGCTGTTTTTT
CATSDPGLTGELFF
>TRBJ1-1|TRBV10-3|many|NA
TGTGCCATCAGTGTTGATCGGGGCGCAGCTTTCTTT
CAISVDRGAAFF
>TRBJ1-1|TRBV6-5|NA|TRBD1
TGTGCCAGCAGTTCGGGACAGACGAACACTGAATCTTTCTTT
CASSSGQTNTESFF
>TRBJ1-1|TRBV5-1|NA|TRBD1
TGCGCCAGCAGCTTGGCCGGGATAGGGGACAGCCAAGCTTTCTTT
CASSLAGIGDSQAFF
>TRBJ2-5|TRBV6-1|NA|TRBD2
TGTACCAGCAGGCATTCCGGGACTAGCGGGGTGGGAGAGACCCAGTACTTC
CTSRHSGTSGVGETQYF
>TRBJ2-7|TRBV29-1|many|TRBD1
TGCAGCGGGACAGGGGATGGCTACGAGCAGTACTTC
CSGTGDGYEQYF
>TRBJ2-7|TRBV11-2|NA|NA
TGTGCCAGCAGCTTAGAAGTGTCTATCTATTACTACGATCAGTACTTC
CASSLEVSIYYYDQYF
>TRBJ2-7|TRBV12-3/TRBV12-4|NA|TRBD1
TGTGCCAGCAGGAACCGGGACAGAGAGGGGGAGCAGTACTTC
CASRNRDREGEQYF
>TRBJ2-7|TRBV11-2|few|NA
TGTGCCAGCAGTTTTCCAGGGGGCGGGGGGCAGTACTTC
CASSFPGGGGQYF
>TRBJ1-2|TRBV27|NA|NA
TGTGCCAGCAGTTTATCCGGTCGTGGGACCTATGGCTACACCTTC
CASSLSGRGTYGYTF
>TRBJ1-2|TRBV12-3/TRBV12-4|NA|NA
TGTGCCAGCAGTTTAAGAGGCCGGAGGGACACCTTC
CASSLRGRRDTF
>TRBJ1-1|TRBV19|many|NA
TGTGCCAGTAGTATTCTTGACAGAAACACTGAAGCTTTCTTT
CASSILDRNTEAFF
>TRBJ2-7|TRBV6-1|NA|NA
TGTGCCAGCAGTGCGTACAGGGTAAACGAGCAGTACTTC
CASSAYRVNEQYF
>TRBJ2-5|TRBV5-6|NA|TRBD1
TGTGCCAGCAGCTTCCAGGGGGCGTTGGGGCCCGGAAAGACCCAGTACTTC
CASSFQGALGPGKTQYF
>TRBJ1-5|TRBV6-5|NA|TRBD1
TGTGCCAGCAGTTACTCACAGGGGTTAAGGAGCAATCAGCCCCAGCATTTT
CASSYSQGLRSNQPQHF
>TRBJ1-2|TRBV7-2|many|NA
TGTGCCAGCAGCTTGGTCGGGGGAGACTATGGCTACACCTTC
CASSLVGGDYGYTF
>TRBJ1-2|TRBV30|many|NA
TGTGCCTGGAGTGTACCAGGGTCCAGGGGTTATGGCTACACCTTC
CAWSVPGSRGYGYTF
>TRBJ1-1|TRBV9|NA|TRBD1
TGTGCCAGCAGCTCCCGGACAGGGGGAATGAACACTGGAGCTTTCTTT
CASSSRTGGMNTGAFF
>TRBJ1-6|TRBV7-9|NA|NA
TGTGCCAGCAGACGGGATATTAATTCACCCCTCCACTTT
CASRRDINSPLHF
>TRBJ2-7|TRBV19|many|TRBD2
TGTGCCAGTAGTTACCGATCGGAGACTAGCGGGGGCTACGAGCAGTACTTC
CASSYRSETSGGYEQYF
>TRBJ1-3|TRBV29-1|many|TRBD1
TGCAGCGTTGATACAGGGGACAGAAACACCATATATTTT
CSVDTGDRNTIYF
>TRBJ2-5|TRBV6-2/TRBV6-3|few|TRBD2
TGTGCCAGCAGTTCAGGCCCTCGGGGGGTGGGAGAGACCCAGTACTTC
CASSSGPRGVGETQYF
>TRBJ1-1|TRBV19|many|NA
TGTGCCAGTAGTATATCAGAAAACACTGAAGCTTTCTTT
CASSISENTEAFF
>TRBJ2-2|TRBV20-1|many|NA
TGCAGTGCCATGGGCGGGACACCCACTGGGGAGCTGTTTTTT
CSAMGGTPTGELFF
>TRBJ2-7|TRBV20-1|NA|TRBD1
TGCAGTGCAGGGAAGGGACAGGACCCTTCCTACGATCAGTACTTC
CSAGKGQDPSYDQYF
>TRBJ2-2|TRBV7-9|few|NA
TGTGCCAGCATCCCACAGGGTGGAACCGGGGAGCTGTTTTTT
CASIPQGGTGELFF
>TRBJ2-6|TRBV28|NA|NA
TGTGCCAGCAGTTTCTTCGGGGTGGAGGACTCTGGGGCCAACGTCCTGACTTTC
CASSFFGVEDSGANVLTF
>TRBJ1-1|TRBV19|NA|NA
TGTGCCAGTAGTCGGGGGGACTCCGCGGGTGAAGCTTTCTTT
CASSRGDSAGEAFF
>TRBJ1-2|TRBV20-1|many|TRBD1
TGCAGTGCTACTACAGGGGAGTGGGGCTACACCTTC
CSATTGEWGYTF
>TRBJ1-2|TRBV29-1|NA|NA
TGCAGCGTTGAAGATCAGTTTAACTATGGCTACACCTTC
CSVEDQFNYGYTF
>TRBJ2-2|TRBV6-2/TRBV6-3|NA|NA
TGTGCCAGCAGTCCCACAACAGGGACCGGGGAGCTGTTTTTT
CASSPTTGTGELFF